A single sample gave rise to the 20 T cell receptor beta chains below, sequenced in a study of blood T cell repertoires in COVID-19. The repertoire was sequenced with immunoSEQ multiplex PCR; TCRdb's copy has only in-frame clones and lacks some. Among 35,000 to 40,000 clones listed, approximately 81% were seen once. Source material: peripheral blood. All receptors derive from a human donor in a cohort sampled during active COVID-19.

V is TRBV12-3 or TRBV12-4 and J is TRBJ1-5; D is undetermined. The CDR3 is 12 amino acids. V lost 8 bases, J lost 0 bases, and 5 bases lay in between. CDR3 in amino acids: CASQNSNQPQHF. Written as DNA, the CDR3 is TGTGCCAGCCAAAATAGCAATCAGCCCCAGCATTTT.

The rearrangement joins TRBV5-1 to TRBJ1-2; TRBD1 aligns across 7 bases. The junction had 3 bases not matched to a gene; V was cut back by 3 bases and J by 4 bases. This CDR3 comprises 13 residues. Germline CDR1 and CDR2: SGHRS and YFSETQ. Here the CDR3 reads CASSSTGLYGYTF. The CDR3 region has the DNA TGCGCCAGCAGCTCGACAGGGCTCTATGGCTACACCTTC.

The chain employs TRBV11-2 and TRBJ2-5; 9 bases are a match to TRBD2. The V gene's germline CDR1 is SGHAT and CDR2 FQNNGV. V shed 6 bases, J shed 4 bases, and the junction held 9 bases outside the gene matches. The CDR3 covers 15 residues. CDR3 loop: CASSLAGSGGETQYF. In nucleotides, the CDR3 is TGTGCCAGCAGTCTAGCGGGATCCGGGGGAGAGACCCAGTACTTC. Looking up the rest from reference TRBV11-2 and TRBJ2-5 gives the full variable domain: EAGVAQSPRYKIIEKRQSVAFWCNPISGHATLYWYQQILGQGPKLLIQFQNNGVVDDSQLPKDRFSAERLKGVDSTLKIQPAKLEDSAVYLCASSLAGSGGETQYFGPGTRLLVL.

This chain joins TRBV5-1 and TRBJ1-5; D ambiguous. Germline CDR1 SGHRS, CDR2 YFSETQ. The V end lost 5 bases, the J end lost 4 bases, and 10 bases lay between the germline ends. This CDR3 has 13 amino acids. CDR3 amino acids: CASRGDWNQPQHF. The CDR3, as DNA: TGCGCCAGCAGGGGAGACTGGAATCAGCCCCAGCATTTT.

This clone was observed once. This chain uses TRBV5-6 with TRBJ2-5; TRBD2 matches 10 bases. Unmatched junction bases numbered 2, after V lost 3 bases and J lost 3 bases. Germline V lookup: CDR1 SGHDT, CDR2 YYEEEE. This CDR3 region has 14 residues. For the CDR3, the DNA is TGTGCCAGCAGCTCCAGCGGGGGGGAAGAGACCCAGTACTTC. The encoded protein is CASSSSGGEETQYF.

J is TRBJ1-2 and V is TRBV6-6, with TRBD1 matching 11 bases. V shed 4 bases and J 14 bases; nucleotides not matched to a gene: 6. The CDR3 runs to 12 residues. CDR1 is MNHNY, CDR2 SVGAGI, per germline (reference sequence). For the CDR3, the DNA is TGTGCCAGCAGTTTCCGGGACAGGGGGTTTACCTTC. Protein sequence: CASSFRDRGFTF.

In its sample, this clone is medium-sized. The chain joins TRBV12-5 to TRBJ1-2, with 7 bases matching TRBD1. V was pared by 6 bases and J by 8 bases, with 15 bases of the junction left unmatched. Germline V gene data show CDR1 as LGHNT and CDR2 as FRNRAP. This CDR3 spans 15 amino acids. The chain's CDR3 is CASGPTSDRARGYTF. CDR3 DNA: TGTGCTAGTGGCCCTACATCCGACAGGGCGCGGGGCTACACCTTC.

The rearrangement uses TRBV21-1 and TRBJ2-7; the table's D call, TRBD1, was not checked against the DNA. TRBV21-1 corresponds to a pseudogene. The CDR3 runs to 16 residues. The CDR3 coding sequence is TGTGCCAGCAGCAAAGCGGCGGGACAGGGTCCCTACGAGCAGTACTTC. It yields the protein CASSKAAGQGPYEQYF.

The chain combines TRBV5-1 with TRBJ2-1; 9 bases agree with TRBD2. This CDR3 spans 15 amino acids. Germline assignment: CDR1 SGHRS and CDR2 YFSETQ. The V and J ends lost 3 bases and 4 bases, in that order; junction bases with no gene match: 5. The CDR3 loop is CASSSERGDYNEQFF. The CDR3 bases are TGCGCCAGCAGCTCCGAGCGGGGGGATTACAATGAGCAGTTCTTC. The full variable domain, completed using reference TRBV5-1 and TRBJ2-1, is KAGVTQTPRYLIKTRGQQVTLSCSPISGHRSVSWYQQTPGQGLQFLFEYFSETQRNKGNFPGRFSGRQFSNSRSEMNVSTLELGDSALYLCASSSERGDYNEQFFGPGTRLTVL.

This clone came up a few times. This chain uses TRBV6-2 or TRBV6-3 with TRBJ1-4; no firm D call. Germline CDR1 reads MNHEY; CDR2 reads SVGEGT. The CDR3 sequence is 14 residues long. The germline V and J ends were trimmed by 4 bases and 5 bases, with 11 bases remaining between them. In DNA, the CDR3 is TGTGCCAGCAGTTCCAGCGGTTGGAATGAAAAACTGTTTTTT. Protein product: CASSSSGWNEKLFF.

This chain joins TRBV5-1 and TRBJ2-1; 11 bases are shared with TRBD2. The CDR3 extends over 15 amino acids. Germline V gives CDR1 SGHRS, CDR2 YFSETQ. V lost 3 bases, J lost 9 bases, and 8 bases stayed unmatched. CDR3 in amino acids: CASSSSGGPNGEQFF. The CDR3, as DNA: TGCGCCAGCAGCTCTAGCGGGGGGCCGAACGGTGAGCAGTTCTTC. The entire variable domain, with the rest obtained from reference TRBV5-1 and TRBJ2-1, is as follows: KAGVTQTPRYLIKTRGQQVTLSCSPISGHRSVSWYQQTPGQGLQFLFEYFSETQRNKGNFPGRFSGRQFSNSRSEMNVSTLELGDSALYLCASSSSGGPNGEQFFGPGTRLTVL.

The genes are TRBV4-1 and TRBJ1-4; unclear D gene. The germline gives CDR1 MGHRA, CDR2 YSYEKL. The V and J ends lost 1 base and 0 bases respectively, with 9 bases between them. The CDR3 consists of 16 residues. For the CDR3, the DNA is TGCGCCAGCAGCCAAGGTGGAGGTACAACTAATGAAAAACTGTTTTTT. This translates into CASSQGGGTTNEKLFF.

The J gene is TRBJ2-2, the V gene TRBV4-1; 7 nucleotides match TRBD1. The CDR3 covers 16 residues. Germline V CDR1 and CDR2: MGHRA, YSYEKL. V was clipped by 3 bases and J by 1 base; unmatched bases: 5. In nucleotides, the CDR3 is TGCGCCAGCAGCCAGGAGACAGGGAGGAACACCGGGGAGCTGTTTTTT. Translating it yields CASSQETGRNTGELFF.

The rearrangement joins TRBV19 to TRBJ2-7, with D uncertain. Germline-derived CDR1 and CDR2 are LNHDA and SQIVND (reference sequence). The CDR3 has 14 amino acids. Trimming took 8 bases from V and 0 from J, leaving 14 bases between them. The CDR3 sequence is CASALTASSYEQYF. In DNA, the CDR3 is TGTGCCAGTGCCCTGACGGCTAGCTCCTACGAGCAGTACTTC. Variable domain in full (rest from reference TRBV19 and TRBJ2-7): DGGITQSPKYLFRKEGQNVTLSCEQNLNHDAMYWYRQDPGQGLRLIYYSQIVNDFQKGDIAEGYSVSREKKESFPLTVTSAQKNPTAFYLCASALTASSYEQYFGPGTRLTVT.

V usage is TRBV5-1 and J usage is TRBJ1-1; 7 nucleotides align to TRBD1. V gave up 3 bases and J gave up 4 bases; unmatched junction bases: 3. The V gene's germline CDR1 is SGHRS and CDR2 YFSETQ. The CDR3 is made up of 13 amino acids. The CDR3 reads CASSSQGGTEAFF. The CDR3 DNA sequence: TGCGCCAGCAGCTCGCAGGGGGGCACTGAAGCTTTCTTT.

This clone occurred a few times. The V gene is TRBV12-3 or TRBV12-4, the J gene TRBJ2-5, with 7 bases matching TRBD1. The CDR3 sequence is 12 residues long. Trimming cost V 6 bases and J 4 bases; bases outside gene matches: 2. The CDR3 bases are TGTGCCAGCAGAAGGGGGCCAGAGACCCAGTACTTC. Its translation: CASRRGPETQYF.

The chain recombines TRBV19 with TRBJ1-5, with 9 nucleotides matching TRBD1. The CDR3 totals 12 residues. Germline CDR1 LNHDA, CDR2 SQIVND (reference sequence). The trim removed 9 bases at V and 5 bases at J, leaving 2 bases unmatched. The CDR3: CASRQGDQPQHF. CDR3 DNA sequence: TGTGCCAGCAGACAGGGGGATCAGCCCCAGCATTTT.

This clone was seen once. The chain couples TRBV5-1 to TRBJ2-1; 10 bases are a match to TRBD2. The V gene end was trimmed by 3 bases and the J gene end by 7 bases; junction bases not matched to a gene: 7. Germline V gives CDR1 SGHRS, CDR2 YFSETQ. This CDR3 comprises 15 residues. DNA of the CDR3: TGCGCCAGCAGCTCAAGCGGGGGGGCCGGGAATGAGCAGTTCTTC. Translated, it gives CASSSSGGAGNEQFF.

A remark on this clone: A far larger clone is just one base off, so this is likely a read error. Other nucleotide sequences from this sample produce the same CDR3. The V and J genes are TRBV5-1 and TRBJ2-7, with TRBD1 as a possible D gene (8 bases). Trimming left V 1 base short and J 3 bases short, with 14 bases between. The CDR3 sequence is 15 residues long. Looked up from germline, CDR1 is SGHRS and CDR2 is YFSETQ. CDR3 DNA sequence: TGCGCCAGCAGCTTGCCAGGGGGCGGGGGCTACGAGCAGTACTTC. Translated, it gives CASSLPGGGGYEQYF.

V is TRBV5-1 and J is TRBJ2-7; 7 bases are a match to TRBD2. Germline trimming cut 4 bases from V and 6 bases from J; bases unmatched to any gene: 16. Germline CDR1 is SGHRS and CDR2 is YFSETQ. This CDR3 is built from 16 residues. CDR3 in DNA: TGCGCCAGCAGCCCAGAGCGGGGAATCAGGAGCACCGAGCAGTACTTC. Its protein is CASSPERGIRSTEQYF.